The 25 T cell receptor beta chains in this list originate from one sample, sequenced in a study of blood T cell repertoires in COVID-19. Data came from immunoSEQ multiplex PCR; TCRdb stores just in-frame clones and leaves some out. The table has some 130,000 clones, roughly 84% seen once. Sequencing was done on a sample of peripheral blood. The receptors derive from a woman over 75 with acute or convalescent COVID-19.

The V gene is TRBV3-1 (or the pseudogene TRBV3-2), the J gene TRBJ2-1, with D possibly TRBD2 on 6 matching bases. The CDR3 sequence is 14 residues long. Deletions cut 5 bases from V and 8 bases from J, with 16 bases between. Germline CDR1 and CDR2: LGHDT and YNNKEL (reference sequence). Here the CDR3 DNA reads TGTGCCAGCAGCGACGGGGGAGTCACGGATGAGCAGTTCTTC. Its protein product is CASSDGGVTDEQFF.

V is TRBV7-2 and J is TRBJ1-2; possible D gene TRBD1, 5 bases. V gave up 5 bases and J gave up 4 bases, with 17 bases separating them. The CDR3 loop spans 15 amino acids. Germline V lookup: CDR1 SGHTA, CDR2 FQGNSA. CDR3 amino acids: CASSDTGRKGYGYTF. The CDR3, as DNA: TGTGCCAGCAGCGACACAGGAAGAAAGGGCTATGGCTACACCTTC. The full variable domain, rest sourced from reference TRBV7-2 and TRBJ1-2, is GAGVSQSPSNKVTEKGKDVELRCDPISGHTALYWYRQSLGQGLEFLIYFQGNSAPDKSGLPSDRFSAERTGGSVSTLTIQRTQQEDSAVYLCASSDTGRKGYGYTFGSGTRLTVV.

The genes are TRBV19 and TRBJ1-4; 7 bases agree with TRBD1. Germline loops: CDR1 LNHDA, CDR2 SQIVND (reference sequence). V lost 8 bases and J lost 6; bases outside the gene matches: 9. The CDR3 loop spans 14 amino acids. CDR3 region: CASGVRQGYEKLFF. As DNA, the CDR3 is TGTGCCAGTGGAGTTCGACAGGGATATGAAAAACTGTTTTTT.

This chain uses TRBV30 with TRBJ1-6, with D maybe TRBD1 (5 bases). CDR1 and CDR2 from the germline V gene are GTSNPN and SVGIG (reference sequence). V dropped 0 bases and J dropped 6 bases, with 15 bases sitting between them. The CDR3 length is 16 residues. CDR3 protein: CAWSVTGGVGNSPLHF. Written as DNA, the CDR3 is TGTGCCTGGAGTGTAACGGGAGGGGTTGGTAATTCACCCCTCCACTTT.

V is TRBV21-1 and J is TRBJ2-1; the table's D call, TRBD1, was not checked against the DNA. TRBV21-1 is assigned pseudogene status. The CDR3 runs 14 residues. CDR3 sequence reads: CASSKVQGHNEQFF. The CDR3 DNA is TGTGCCAGCAGTAAGGTACAGGGCCACAATGAGCAGTTCTTC.

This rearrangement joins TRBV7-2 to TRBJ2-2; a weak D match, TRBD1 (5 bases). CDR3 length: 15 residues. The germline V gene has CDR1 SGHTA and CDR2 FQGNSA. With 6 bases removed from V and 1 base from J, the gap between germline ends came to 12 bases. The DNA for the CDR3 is TGTGCCAGCAGTAAGAGCGACAGGAACACCGGGGAGCTGTTTTTT. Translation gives CASSKSDRNTGELFF.

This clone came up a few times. CDR3 protein: CASSQDQLAVTGELFF. CDR3 bases: TGCGCCAGCAGCCAAGATCAACTAGCGGTAACCGGGGAGCTGTTTTTT. This chain connects TRBV4-1 to TRBJ2-2; 8 bases agree with TRBD2. J was trimmed by 5 bases and V by 0 bases; bases with no gene match: 5. The length of the CDR3 is 16 residues. From germline, CDR1 is MGHRA and CDR2 YSYEKL.

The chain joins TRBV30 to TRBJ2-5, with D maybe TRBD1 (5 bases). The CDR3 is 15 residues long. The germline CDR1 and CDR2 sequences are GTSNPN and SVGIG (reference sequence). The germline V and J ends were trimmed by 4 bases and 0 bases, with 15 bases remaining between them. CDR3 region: CAWTELGDDQETQYF. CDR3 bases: TGTGCCTGGACGGAGCTAGGGGATGACCAAGAGACCCAGTACTTC.

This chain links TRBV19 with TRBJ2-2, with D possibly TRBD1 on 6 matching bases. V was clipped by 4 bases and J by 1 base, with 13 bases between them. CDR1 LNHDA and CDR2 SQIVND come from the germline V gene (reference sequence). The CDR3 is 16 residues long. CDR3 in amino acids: CASSTAGDLNTGELFF. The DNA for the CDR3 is TGTGCCAGTAGTACGGCAGGGGATCTGAACACCGGGGAGCTGTTTTTT.

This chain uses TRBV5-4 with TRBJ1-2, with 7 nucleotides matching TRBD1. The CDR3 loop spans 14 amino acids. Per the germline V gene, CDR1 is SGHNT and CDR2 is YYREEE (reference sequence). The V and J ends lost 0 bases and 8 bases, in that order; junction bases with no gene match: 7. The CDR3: CASSLVGQAWGYTF. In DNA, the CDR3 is TGTGCCAGCAGCTTGGTAGGACAGGCGTGGGGCTACACCTTC.

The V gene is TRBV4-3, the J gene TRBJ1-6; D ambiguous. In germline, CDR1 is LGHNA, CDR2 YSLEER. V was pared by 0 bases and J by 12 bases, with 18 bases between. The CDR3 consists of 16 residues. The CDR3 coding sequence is TGCGCCAGCAGCCAAGATGCCCTAGGAGGAGGGAGACCCCTCCACTTT. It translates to CASSQDALGGGRPLHF.

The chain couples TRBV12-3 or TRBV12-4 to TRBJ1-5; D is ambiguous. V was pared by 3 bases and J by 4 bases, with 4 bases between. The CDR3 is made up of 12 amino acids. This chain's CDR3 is CASSLYNQPQHF. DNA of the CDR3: TGTGCCAGCAGTTTGTATAATCAGCCCCAGCATTTT.

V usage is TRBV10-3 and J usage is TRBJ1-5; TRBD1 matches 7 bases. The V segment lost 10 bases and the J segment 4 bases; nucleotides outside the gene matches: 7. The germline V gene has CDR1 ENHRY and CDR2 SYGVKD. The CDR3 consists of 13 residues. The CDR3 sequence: CATLDRANQPQHF. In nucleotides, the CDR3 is TGTGCCACATTAGACAGGGCAAATCAGCCCCAGCATTTT.

The DNA of the CDR3 is TGTGCCAGCAGGGAAAAGAACAGGGAGTATGGCTACACCTTC. This sequence encodes CASREKNREYGYTF. The genes are TRBV2 and TRBJ1-2; perhaps TRBD1 as D (6 bases). The CDR3 extends over 14 amino acids. Looked up from germline, CDR1 is SNHLY and CDR2 is FYNNEI. V dropped 6 bases and J dropped 5 bases, with 16 bases sitting between them.

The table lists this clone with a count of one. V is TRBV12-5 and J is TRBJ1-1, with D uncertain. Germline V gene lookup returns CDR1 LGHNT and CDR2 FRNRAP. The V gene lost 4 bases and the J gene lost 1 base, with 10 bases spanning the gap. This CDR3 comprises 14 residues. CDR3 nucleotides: TGTGCTAGTGGTTGGGCGAACGGGAACACTGAAGCTTTCTTT. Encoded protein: CASGWANGNTEAFF.

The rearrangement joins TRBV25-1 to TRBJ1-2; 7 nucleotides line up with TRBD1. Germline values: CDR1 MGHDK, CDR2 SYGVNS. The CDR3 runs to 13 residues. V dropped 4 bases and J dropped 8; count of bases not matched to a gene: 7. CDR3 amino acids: CASSVSNRGGYTF. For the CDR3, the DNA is TGTGCCAGCAGTGTTTCGAACAGGGGAGGCTACACCTTC.

The CDR3 DNA reads as TGTGCCAGCAGCGCCTCCTTTGGAGGTTGGGGGGGCACTGAAGCTTTCTTT. Residues: CASSASFGGWGGTEAFF. The chain recombines TRBV5-4 with TRBJ1-1, with D maybe TRBD1 (5 bases). V lost 4 bases and J lost 4, with 23 bases in between. The CDR3 has 17 residues. Germline-derived CDR1 and CDR2 are SGHNT and YYREEE (reference sequence).

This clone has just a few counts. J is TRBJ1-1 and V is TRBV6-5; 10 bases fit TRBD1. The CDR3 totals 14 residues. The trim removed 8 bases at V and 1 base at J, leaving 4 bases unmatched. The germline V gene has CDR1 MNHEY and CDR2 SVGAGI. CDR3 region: CASWRTGGNTEAFF. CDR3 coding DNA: TGTGCCAGCTGGAGGACAGGGGGGAACACTGAAGCTTTCTTT.

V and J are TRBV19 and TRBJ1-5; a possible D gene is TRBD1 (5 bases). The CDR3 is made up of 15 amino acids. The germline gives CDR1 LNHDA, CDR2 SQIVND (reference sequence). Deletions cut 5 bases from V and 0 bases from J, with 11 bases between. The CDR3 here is CASSSDSYSNQPQHF. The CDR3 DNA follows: TGTGCCAGTAGTTCTGACAGTTATAGCAATCAGCCCCAGCATTTT.

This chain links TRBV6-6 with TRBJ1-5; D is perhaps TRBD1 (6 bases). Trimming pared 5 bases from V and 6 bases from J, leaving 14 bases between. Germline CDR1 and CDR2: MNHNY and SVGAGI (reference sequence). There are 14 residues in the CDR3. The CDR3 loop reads CASSPTGLGQPQHF. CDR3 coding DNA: TGTGCCAGCAGTCCCACAGGGTTGGGTCAGCCCCAGCATTTT.

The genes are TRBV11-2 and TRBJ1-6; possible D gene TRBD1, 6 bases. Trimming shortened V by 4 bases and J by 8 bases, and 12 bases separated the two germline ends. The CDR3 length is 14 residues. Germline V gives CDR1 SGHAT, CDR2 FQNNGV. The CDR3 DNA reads TGTGCCAGCAGCTCTGGACAGTTGGATTCACCCCTCCACTTT. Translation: CASSSGQLDSPLHF.

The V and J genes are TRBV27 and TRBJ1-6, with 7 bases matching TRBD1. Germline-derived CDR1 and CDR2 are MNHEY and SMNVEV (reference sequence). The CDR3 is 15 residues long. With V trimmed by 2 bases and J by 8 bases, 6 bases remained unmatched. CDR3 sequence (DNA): TGTGCCAGCAGTTTACTACAGGGGCTATATTCACCCCTCCACTTT. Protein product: CASSLLQGLYSPLHF.

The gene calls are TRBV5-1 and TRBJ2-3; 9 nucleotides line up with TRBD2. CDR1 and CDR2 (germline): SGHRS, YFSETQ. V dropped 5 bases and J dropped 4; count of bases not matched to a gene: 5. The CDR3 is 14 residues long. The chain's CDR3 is CASRGVAGADTQYF. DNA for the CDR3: TGCGCCAGCAGGGGAGTAGCGGGGGCAGATACGCAGTATTTT.

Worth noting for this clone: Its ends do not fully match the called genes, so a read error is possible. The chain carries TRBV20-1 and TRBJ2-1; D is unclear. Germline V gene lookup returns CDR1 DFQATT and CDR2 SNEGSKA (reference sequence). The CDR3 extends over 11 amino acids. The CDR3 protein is CNARASNEQFF. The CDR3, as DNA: TGCAATGCTAGGGCAAGCAATGAGCAGTTCTTC.

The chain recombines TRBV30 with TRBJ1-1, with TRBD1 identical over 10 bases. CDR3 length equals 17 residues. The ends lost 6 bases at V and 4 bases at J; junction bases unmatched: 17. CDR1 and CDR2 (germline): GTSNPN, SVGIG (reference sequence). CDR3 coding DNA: TGTGCCTGTGCTACGGTCCGGGACAGGGGTTGGAGCACTGAAGCTTTCTTT. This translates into CACATVRDRGWSTEAFF.